Included here is one T cell receptor (beta chain) sequence, with context. The source of the sample is a study of blood T cell repertoires in COVID-19. Study in general: Collection of acute and convalescent COVID-19 samples took place in the United States, Italy and Spain. The cDNA or gDNA used as material had been derived from T cells, B-cell-depleted T cells, or PBMCs.

With 6 bases removed from V and 1 base from J, the gap between germline ends came to 9 bases. The CDR3 totals 13 residues. In the source study's methods: Reference gene primer amplification gave nucleated cell count estimates. Clones were read by immunoSEQ multiplex PCR, and TCRdb kept only the in-frame ones, dropping some. From that table come the V and J calls and clone size; the DNA was used to work out D and trimming. The table has under 65,000 clones, 85% to 90% seen once; the top ten hold over 1.2%. Material for sequencing was peripheral blood. The source of this sequence is a man aged 60-69 years with acute or convalescent COVID-19. This rearrangement joins TRBV12-3 or TRBV12-4 to TRBJ1-2; D not resolved. The CDR3 bases are TGTGCCAGCAGAATTACAAGTAACTATGGCTACACCTTC. Its translation is CASRITSNYGYTF.